The sequence of this TCR beta chain was determined in a study of T cells after yellow fever vaccination (dated by TCRdb to between 2018 and 2020). As for the study more broadly: Libraries from fractions with low cell numbers were prepared with the SMART-Seq v4 Ultra Low Input RNA kit. To follow T-cell clones before and after primary and booster YFV17D yellow fever vaccination, bulk TCR alpha and beta repertoires were sequenced over time. The cohort comprised two healthy male donors, one aged 18 to 30 and one aged 30 to 40 years. Blood was drawn at multiple timepoints before and after primary and secondary immunization, with bulk PBMC replicates and cell subsets isolated.

The table lists this clonotype with many counts. Its binding antigen is unknown. Base qualities are not at hand, and no much larger clone is one base apart. Explained via the paper, the treatment or condition label denotes: live attenuated yellow fever vaccine strain. PBMCs were isolated from peripheral blood using a standard Ficoll-Paque protocol. Dynabeads CD4 and CD8 positive selection kits were used to isolate the CD4 and CD8 T-cell fractions. RNA was extracted with TriZol from bulk PBMCs, CD4 and CD8 fractions, and dextramer-positive and dextramer-negative fractions. TCR cDNA was synthesized by 5'RACE template switching, through which a universal primer site and unique molecular identifiers were introduced. Priming of cDNA synthesis was performed from both the TCR alpha and TCR beta constant segments. Library amplification used two PCR steps, and the second PCR step added sample barcodes and sequencing adapters. Sequencing of the libraries was done on either Illumina HiSeq 2500 (2x100 bp) or NovaSeq (2x150 bp). The authors' analysis ran thus. MIGEC was used to demultiplex reads and collapse the reads into UMI consensus sequences, and MiXCR was used for V(D)J alignment. Clonotypes responding to the vaccine were identified with edgeR on replicate PBMC samples, with the criteria of FDR below 0.01 and a log2 fold change above 5 up to day 15. Each bulk clonotype received a CD4 or CD8 identity based on whether the sequenced CD4 or CD8 repertoire contained that clonotype at higher abundance. TCRdb redid the processing of the public reads, applying fastp at Q25 and MiXCR, and retained in-frame beta chains. Entries are consolidated by CDR3 protein sequence, retaining the most common genes and DNA. These V and J calls originate from TCRdb's pipeline instead of the authors' own analysis. The sample data list around 230,000 distinct CDR3 sequences, and 6.5% to 7.5% of these were observed just once. The ten largest clones add up to around 1.1% of the sample.

Compared with germline, V lacks 5 bases and J lacks 3 bases; bases without a gene match: 8. As encoded in the germline V gene, CDR1 is SGHAT while CDR2 is FQNNGV. There are 15 amino acids in the CDR3, from cysteine to phenylalanine inclusive. Only the CDR3 portion is preserved as DNA: 45 bases, with reading frame beginning at the first base. Findings and caveats that apply to the study as a whole: Because the study included only two donors, the extent to which the findings can be generalized is limited. Computational filtering was required because FACS-sorted repertoires could contain abundant contaminating clonotypes from the bulk population. The secondary T-cell response was weaker than the primary response but faster, peaking on day 5 instead of day 15. Most clones expanded after primary vaccination (about 96% of CD4 and 88% of CD8) were re-detected after the booster, suggesting that broad memory maintenance occurred. A small share of clonotypes occurred in both CD4 and CD8 compartments, likely arising from convergent recombination.

The sample in question was CD4+ T cells sorted from PBMCs, obtained on the day of the yellow fever booster vaccination. The clonotype comes from a man under 40 who received the YFV17D yellow fever vaccine. The sequence is built from TRBV11-2 and TRBJ2-7, and 9 junction bases match TRBD2. The nucleotides are TGTGCCAGCAGCCAGGGGCCTAGCGGGATCTACGAGCAGTACTTC. The translation is CASSQGPSGIYEQYF.